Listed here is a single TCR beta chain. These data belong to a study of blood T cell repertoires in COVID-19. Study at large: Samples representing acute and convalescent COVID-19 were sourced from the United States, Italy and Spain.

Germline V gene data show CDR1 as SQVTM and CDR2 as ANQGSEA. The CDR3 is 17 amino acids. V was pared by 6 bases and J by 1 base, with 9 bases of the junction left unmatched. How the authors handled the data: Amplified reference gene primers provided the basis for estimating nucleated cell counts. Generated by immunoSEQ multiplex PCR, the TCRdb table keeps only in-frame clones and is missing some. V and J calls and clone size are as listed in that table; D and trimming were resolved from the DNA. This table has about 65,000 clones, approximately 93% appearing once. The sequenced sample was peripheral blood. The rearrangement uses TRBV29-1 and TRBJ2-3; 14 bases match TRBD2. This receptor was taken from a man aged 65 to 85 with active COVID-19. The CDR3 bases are TGCAGCGTGAGGGGGACTAGCGGGGGACAACGCACAGATACGCAGTATTTT. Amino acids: CSVRGTSGGQRTDTQYF.